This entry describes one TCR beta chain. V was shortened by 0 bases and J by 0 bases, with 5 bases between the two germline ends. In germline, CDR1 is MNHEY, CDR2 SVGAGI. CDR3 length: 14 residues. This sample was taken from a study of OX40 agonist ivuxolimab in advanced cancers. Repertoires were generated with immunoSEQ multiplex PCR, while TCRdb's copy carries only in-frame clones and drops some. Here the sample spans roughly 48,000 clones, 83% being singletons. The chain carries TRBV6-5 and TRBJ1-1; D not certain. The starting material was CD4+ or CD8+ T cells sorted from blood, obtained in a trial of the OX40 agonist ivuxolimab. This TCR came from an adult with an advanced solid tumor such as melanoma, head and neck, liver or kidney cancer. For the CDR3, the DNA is TGTGCCAGCAGTTACTCGGCTCTGAACACTGAAGCTTTCTTT. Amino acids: CASSYSALNTEAFF.